This entry lists 9 T cell receptor beta chains sequenced from one sample in a study of regulatory T cells in long-lasting Graves disease. Time point here: newly diagnosed GD, antithyroid drugs for less than 3 months. PBMC-derived RNA was used for the TCR library. Assembly of TCR beta libraries relied on iRepertoire HTBI primers together with Arm-PCR of CDR3 regions. Via MiXCR, TCRdb re-called the multiplex PCR reads, giving one row per CDR3 protein. The sample shows around 470,000 distinct CDR3 sequences, roughly 15% of them seen only once. The same specimen was also included in a second study, on T cells in Graves' hyperthyroidism and ophthalmopathy.

The sample in question was peripheral blood mononuclear cells (PBMCs), obtained at new diagnosis, from a patient treated with antithyroid drugs. These receptors were collected from a woman aged 45-65 years with Graves disease.

This clonotype was seen a handful of times. The chain has TRBV4-2 and TRBJ2-1; 7 bases align to TRBD2. CDR1 is LGHNA and CDR2 is YNFKEQ in the germline V gene. J gave up 3 bases and V 0 bases, and 2 bases lay outside the gene matches. The CDR3 spans 15 residues. The CDR3, as DNA: TGTGCCAGCAGCCAAGACAGCGGGGTCTACAATGAGCAGTTCTTC. Translation: CASSQDSGVYNEQFF.

This clonotype was recorded a few times. This chain uses TRBV5-5 with TRBJ2-7; TRBD1 might be the D (5 bases). The CDR3 is made up of 16 amino acids. V was shortened by 2 bases and J by 0 bases, with 15 bases between the two germline ends. Germline-derived CDR1 and CDR2 are SGHKS and YYEKEE (reference sequence). The DNA of the CDR3 is TGTGCCAGCAGCTTTACCGATTTGGACAACTCCTACGAGCAGTACTTC. Translated: CASSFTDLDNSYEQYF.

This clonotype was seen repeatedly, ten times or more. The rearrangement links TRBV11-3 to TRBJ2-1; no clear D. V shed 5 bases and J shed 5 bases, with 7 bases lying between them. Germline CDR1 and CDR2: SGHNT and YENEEA. CDR3 length: 12 amino acids. CDR3: CASSGEHNEQFF. The CDR3 DNA sequence: TGTGCCAGCAGCGGGGAACACAATGAGCAGTTCTTC.

This clonotype appeared many times. The genes are TRBV10-3 and TRBJ2-3; D is undetermined. The CDR3 loop spans 13 amino acids. Germline lookup yields CDR1 ENHRY and CDR2 SYGVKD. The V end was cut by 6 bases, the J end by 6 bases, with 13 bases between. The CDR3 here is CAISPASSDTQYF. The CDR3 DNA sequence: TGTGCCATCAGCCCGGCTTCCTCCGATACGCAGTATTTT.

This clonotype was observed at least ten times. The chain combines TRBV6-1 with TRBJ1-5; no clear D gene. The germline V gene encodes CDR1 MNHNS and CDR2 SASEGT. The CDR3 has 13 residues. Trimming stripped 8 bases from V and 3 bases from J, with 11 bases between. In DNA, the CDR3 is TGTGCCAGCCGGCAGTCAGTCAATCAGCCCCAGCATTTT. Translation gives CASRQSVNQPQHF.

This clonotype was counted ten times or more. The chain is built from TRBV19 and TRBJ2-3; 9 bases are a match to TRBD2. Looked up from germline, CDR1 is LNHDA and CDR2 is SQIVND (reference sequence). This CDR3 region has 19 residues. V trimming: 6 bases; J trimming: 2 bases; junction bases outside the gene matches: 18. DNA of the CDR3: TGTGCCAGTAGCAGGCGGGCTAGCGGGACCCTAAGAAACACAGATACGCAGTATTTT. It translates to CASSRRASGTLRNTDTQYF.

This rearrangement joins TRBV11-2 to TRBJ2-1; D gene uncertain. The ends were cut back, 4 bases at V and 9 bases at J, with 10 bases in the middle. The CDR3 totals 12 residues. Germline V CDR1 and CDR2: SGHAT, FQNNGV. This CDR3 is CASSSGPTEQFF. The CDR3 nucleotides are TGTGCCAGCAGCTCAGGACCCACTGAGCAGTTCTTC.

The V and J genes are TRBV4-2 and TRBJ2-4; 11 bases are shared with TRBD2. With V trimmed by 4 bases and J by 1 base, 9 bases remained unmatched. The CDR3 runs 18 residues. Germline CDR1 LGHNA, CDR2 YNFKEQ. The CDR3 nucleotides are TGTGCCAGCAGCCCACGGACTAGCGGGCGAGTGGCCAAAAACATTCAGTACTTC. The encoded protein is CASSPRTSGRVAKNIQYF.

This clonotype was detected many times. The rearrangement links TRBV5-1 to TRBJ1-1; 8 bases agree with TRBD1. Germline lookup yields CDR1 SGHRS and CDR2 YFSETQ. CDR3 length: 16 residues. V lost 3 bases and J lost 5; bases outside the gene matches: 12. The CDR3 DNA reads TGCGCCAGCAGCTGGGCGTCAGGGGGCGTCTGGACTGAAGCTTTCTTT. Encoded protein: CASSWASGGVWTEAFF.